This entry lists 5 T cell receptor beta chains sequenced from one sample in a study of cytomegalovirus exposure and HLA in healthy donors. With 60 Vbeta and 13 Jbeta primers, the PCR was carried out. TCRdb's table, derived via immunoSEQ multiplex PCR, lists solely in-frame clones and lacks some. This sample has roughly 120,000 clones; around four fifths occur once, and the top ten carry 5.3%. The sample was PBMCs. The receptors were gathered from a man aged 30 to 39 in good health and CMV-seronegative.

This sequence joins TRBV7-8 and TRBJ2-1; tentatively, D is TRBD1 (8 bases). Germline V gene lookup returns CDR1 SGHVS and CDR2 FQNEAQ. This CDR3 region has 15 residues. Between the trimmed V and J ends, which lost 1 base and 4 bases, there was a span of 11 bases. The CDR3 nucleotides read TGTGCCAGCAGCTTAGAACAGGGGGGGTACAATGAGCAGTTCTTC. This sequence encodes CASSLEQGGYNEQFF.

The V and J genes are TRBV7-9 and TRBJ1-5; 7 nucleotides match TRBD1. The length of the CDR3 is 15 residues. Germline CDR1 and CDR2: SEHNR and FQNEAQ (reference sequence). V lost 5 bases and J lost 4; bases outside the gene matches: 8. The CDR3 region is CASSTSRDRNQPQHF. CDR3 sequence (DNA): TGTGCCAGCAGCACCTCGCGGGACAGAAATCAGCCCCAGCATTTT. Full variable domain (outside the CDR3, taken from reference TRBV7-9 and TRBJ1-5): DTGVSQNPRHKITKRGQNVTFRCDPISEHNRLYWYRQTLGQGPEFLTYFQNEAQLEKSRLLSDRFSAERPKGSFSTLEIQRTEQGDSAMYLCASSTSRDRNQPQHFGDGTRLSIL.

The J gene is TRBJ2-3, the V gene TRBV7-9; D uncertain. The germline CDR1 and CDR2 sequences are SEHNR and FQNEAQ (reference sequence). The germline V and J ends were trimmed by 11 bases and 6 bases, with 15 bases remaining between them. The CDR3 has 12 residues. The CDR3 nucleotides read TGTGCCTCCTGCGTAGGAGAGGATACGCAGTATTTT. Amino acid sequence: CASCVGEDTQYF.

The chain uses TRBV9 and TRBJ2-5; the D is unclear. The DNA end is more similar to TRBJ2-7, so the J call may be wrong. Per germline, CDR1 SGDLS and CDR2 YYNGEE. The CDR3 sequence is 14 residues long. The CDR3 nucleotides read TGTGCCAGCAGCGTAGAGGCCAGGAATTACGAGCAGTACTTC. This gives the protein CASSVEARNYEQYF.

The CDR3 sequence is CASSFSGTNYGYTF. CDR3 coding DNA: TGTGCCAGCAGCTTCTCGGGGACAAACTATGGCTACACCTTC. This chain uses TRBV11-2 with TRBJ1-2; possibly TRBD1 for D (6 bases). V lost 3 bases and J lost 2, with 10 bases in between. The CDR3 runs to 14 residues. Germline V gene lookup returns CDR1 SGHAT and CDR2 FQNNGV.